The entry that follows covers one T cell receptor (beta chain) sequence. The data were obtained in a study of blood T cells in healthy people across ages. Primed by a sample-barcoded 5' primer and a J-beta primer mix, a second PCR proceeded for roughly 6 to 12 cycles. TCRdb recomputed calls from the 5' RACE reads with MiXCR, one row per CDR3 protein. Here the sample spans some 1,500,000 distinct CDR3 sequences, under 55% being singletons. The CDR3 consists of 15 residues. The V gene lost 4 bases and the J gene lost 3 bases, with 16 bases spanning the gap. Germline CDR1 reads SGHNT; CDR2 reads YYREEE (reference sequence).

Sequenced sample: blood. The TCR sequence derives from a woman aged 18-30 years in good health. The chain carries TRBV5-4 and TRBJ2-5, with no clear D. CDR3 bases: TGTGCCAGCAGCCCCACTGGGAAGAACAAAGAGACCCAGTACTTC. This translates into CASSPTGKNKETQYF.